The 12 T cell receptor beta chains reported below all come from one sample, sequenced in a study of cytomegalovirus exposure and HLA in healthy donors. The PCR employed 60 Vbeta primers together with 13 Jbeta primers. Profiling relied on immunoSEQ multiplex PCR, and the TCRdb table lists in-frame clones only, not all of them. This table holds about 190,000 clones, approximately 80% found once. Sequenced input: PBMCs. Receptor source: a woman aged 40 to 55 in good health and CMV-seronegative.

The chain recombines TRBV19 with TRBJ2-2; TRBD1 aligns across 9 bases. V shed 0 bases and J 3 bases; nucleotides not matched to a gene: 14. Germline lookup yields CDR1 LNHDA and CDR2 SQIVND (reference sequence). There are 20 residues in the CDR3. The CDR3 region has the DNA TGTGCCAGTAGTATAGATCTTGAGGCGGGACAGGGTTTTTACACCGGGGAGCTGTTTTTT. Translation: CASSIDLEAGQGFYTGELFF.

The chain carries TRBV5-1 and TRBJ1-2; TRBD1 might be the D (6 bases). The CDR3 is 15 amino acids. Trimming took 2 bases from V and 3 from J, leaving 14 bases between them. From germline, CDR1 is SGHRS and CDR2 YFSETQ. CDR3 sequence (DNA): TGCGCCAGCAGCTTTTTGACAGGAAACGACTATGGCTACACCTTC. Residues: CASSFLTGNDYGYTF.

V is TRBV30 and J is TRBJ1-3, with 7 positions matching TRBD1. The CDR3 runs 15 residues. V trimming: 5 bases; J trimming: 0 bases; junction bases outside the gene matches: 7. Germline values: CDR1 GTSNPN, CDR2 SVGIG (reference sequence). The CDR3 nucleotides read TGTGCCTGGTCAGGACAGGTGCTCTCTGGAAACACCATATATTTT. As protein: CAWSGQVLSGNTIYF.

This sequence joins TRBV30 and TRBJ1-1, with a tentative D call TRBD1 (5 bases). The ends were cut back, 4 bases at V and 1 base at J, with 10 bases in the middle. CDR1 and CDR2 from the germline V gene are GTSNPN and SVGIG (reference sequence). The CDR3 spans 13 residues. The CDR3 region has the DNA TGTGCCTGGATATATAGGGGGAACACTGAAGCTTTCTTT. Translating it yields CAWIYRGNTEAFF.

Points on this clone: One junction end does not reproduce the germline sequence, and a read error may be involved. The chain carries TRBV7-2 and TRBJ2-1; 9 positions match TRBD2. The germline V gene has CDR1 SGHTA and CDR2 FQGNSA. The CDR3 is 15 amino acids. The CDR3 region is CASSTSPGTSLGWVF. CDR3 DNA sequence: TGTGCCAGCAGCACCTCGCCCGGGACTAGCTTGGGTTGGGTCTTC.

This chain links TRBV6-1 with TRBJ1-5; D uncertain. This CDR3 region has 12 residues. Germline V CDR1 and CDR2: MNHNS, SASEGT. The V gene lost 2 bases and the J gene lost 5 bases, with 4 bases spanning the gap. In DNA, the CDR3 is TGTGCCAGCAGTGAACCGTATCAGCCCCAGCATTTT. Its translation: CASSEPYQPQHF.

The V and J genes are TRBV9 and TRBJ2-1, with 14 nucleotides matching TRBD2. The germline gives CDR1 SGDLS, CDR2 YYNGEE. The CDR3 length is 16 residues. J was trimmed by 5 bases and V by 4 bases; bases with no gene match: 5. As DNA, the CDR3 is TGTGCCAGCAGCCCAGGGGGACTAGCGGGAGACAATGAGCAGTTCTTC. Its translation is CASSPGGLAGDNEQFF. Filled out from reference TRBV9 and TRBJ2-1, the complete variable domain reads DSGVTQTPKHLITATGQRVTLRCSPRSGDLSVYWYQQSLDQGLQFLIQYYNGEERAKGNILERFSAQQFPDLHSELNLSSLELGDSALYFCASSPGGLAGDNEQFFGPGTRLTVL.

The CDR3 loop reads CASSRAGGLAKNIQYF. CDR3 nucleotides: TGTGCCAGCTCACGGGCGGGGGGACTAGCCAAAAACATTCAGTACTTC. V is TRBV18 and J is TRBJ2-4, with 8 bases matching TRBD2. Trimming took 4 bases from V and 0 from J; bases not matched to a gene: 5. This CDR3 is 16 amino acids long. The V gene's germline CDR1 is KGHSH and CDR2 LQKENI. Full variable domain (remainder filled in from reference TRBV18 and TRBJ2-4): NAGVMQNPRHLVRRRGQEARLRCSPMKGHSHVYWYRQLPEEGLKFMVYLQKENIIDESGMPKERFSAEFPKEGPSILRIQQVVRGDSAAYFCASSRAGGLAKNIQYFGAGTRLSVL.

The V call is TRBV5-1, the J call TRBJ2-3; 10 bases line up with TRBD2. The V gene end was trimmed by 4 bases and the J gene end by 6 bases; junction bases not matched to a gene: 14. CDR1 and CDR2 (germline): SGHRS, YFSETQ. The CDR3 totals 17 residues. The CDR3 nucleotides are TGCGCCAGCAGCCGAGGGCTAGCGGGAGACCAGGGGGATACGCAGTATTTT. This codes for CASSRGLAGDQGDTQYF.

The chain carries TRBV7-9 and TRBJ2-6; TRBD1 agrees at 9 bases. Trimming took 4 bases from V and 3 from J; bases not matched to a gene: 13. Germline V gives CDR1 SEHNR, CDR2 FQNEAQ (reference sequence). This CDR3 has 19 amino acids. CDR3 bases: TGTGCCAGCAGCTCCCCGGGGGGACAGGGAATGGTTGGGGCCAACGTCCTGACTTTC. As protein: CASSSPGGQGMVGANVLTF.

This chain connects TRBV27 to TRBJ2-3; 10 bases match TRBD2. The CDR3 loop spans 14 amino acids. J was trimmed by 5 bases and V by 6 bases; bases with no gene match: 5. The germline V gene encodes CDR1 MNHEY and CDR2 SMNVEV (reference sequence). CDR3 in amino acids: CASSGGLAVDTQYF. The CDR3 DNA is TGTGCCAGCAGCGGAGGACTAGCGGTAGATACGCAGTATTTT.

This chain uses TRBV27 with TRBJ2-3; TRBD2 matches 9 bases. The CDR3 loop spans 15 amino acids. Germline V gene sequence: CDR1 MNHEY, CDR2 SMNVEV (reference sequence). The junction had 11 bases not matched to a gene; V was cut back by 7 bases and J by 6 bases. The chain's CDR3 is CASNRLAAALDTQYF. The CDR3 DNA sequence: TGTGCCAGCAACCGACTAGCGGCCGCCTTGGATACGCAGTATTTT.